Sequencing of this T cell receptor (beta chain) was carried out in a study of shared clonotypes between healthy human individuals. Whole-study findings and limits: Clonotype sharing levels among donors were expected to vary with sequencing depth. Genetic and exposure-history diversity was limited by the small donor number.

Deep was the level at which the assay was run. Original data processing: ImmunoSEQ output lacked quality scores and full-length reads, limiting matched filtering. TCRdb's table, derived via immunoSEQ multiplex PCR, lists solely in-frame clones and lacks some. V, J and clone size were drawn from that table, and D and trimming were deduced from the DNA. The sample holds around 940,000 clones, 76% seen once. This clone was recorded many times. The antigen remains undetermined. The length of the CDR3 is 15 residues. The V and J ends lost 6 bases and 7 bases respectively, with 16 bases between them. Germline V lookup: CDR1 SNHLY, CDR2 FYNNEI.

This sequence was found in a man aged 18 to 29 in good health. Sample: memory CD4+ T cells sorted from blood. This sample's subset: CD45RA-negative fraction. The rearrangement uses TRBV2 and TRBJ1-6; D unclear. The CDR3 DNA is TGTGCCAGCAGAATGAATTACCAGGACAATTCACCCCTCCACTTT. Translation gives CASRMNYQDNSPLHF.